Described below is a single T cell receptor (beta chain) sequence and its context. The data are from a study of blood T cell repertoires in COVID-19. Across the whole study: The cDNA or gDNA used as material had been derived from T cells, B-cell-depleted T cells, or PBMCs.

Exposed volunteers were people who met a COVID-19 case within 2 weeks before study entry. In germline, CDR1 is MDHEN, CDR2 SYDVKM. The CDR3 is 18 residues long. With 7 bases clipped from V and 0 bases from J, the junction kept 10 bases outside the gene matches. Data came from immunoSEQ multiplex PCR; TCRdb stores just in-frame clones and leaves some out. The sample holds some 180,000 clones, nearly 80% seen once. The sequence was obtained from a man in his 60s who had been exposed to COVID-19. The chain uses TRBV28 and TRBJ2-4; TRBD2 aligns across 12 bases. Sequencing was performed on PBMCs or T cells enriched from blood (not recorded which). For the CDR3, the DNA is TGTGCCAGCACCCCCGGGACTAGCGGGTCGCTAGCCAAAAACATTCAGTACTTC. Amino acid sequence: CASTPGTSGSLAKNIQYF.